This T cell receptor beta chain was documented in a study of blood T cells in healthy people across ages. Study-level background: Template switching captured about one barcoded beta molecule per two T cells.

The CDR3 is made up of 15 amino acids. Germline trimming cut 5 bases from V and 2 bases from J; bases unmatched to any gene: 10. The germline CDR1 and CDR2 sequences are DFQATT and SNEGSKA (reference sequence). Alongside a J-beta primer mix, a sample-barcoded 5' primer served in a second PCR lasting 7 to 11 cycles. TCRdb reprocessed the 5' RACE reads with MiXCR, giving one entry per CDR3 protein. The sample includes hundreds of thousands of distinct CDR3 sequences, approximately 59% of them seen just once. The study recruited healthy Caucasian donors from Russia who were aged about 6 to 95. This clonotype was recorded once.

The receptor was isolated from a man in his sixties in good health. The chain employs TRBV20-1 and TRBJ2-5; 8 bases map to TRBD2. Material for sequencing was blood. DNA of the CDR3: TGCAGTGCTGCCCCCAGCGGGGGATCGCAAGAGACCCAGTACTTC. It codes for CSAAPSGGSQETQYF.